This entry describes one T cell receptor (beta chain). Its antigen remains unknown. Primers for the PCR totalled 60 Vbeta and 13 Jbeta. Assay used: immunoSEQ multiplex PCR; TCRdb lists only in-frame clones, some missing. The sample includes 150,000 to 200,000 clones, 80% to 85% of them seen just once. This record belongs to a study of cytomegalovirus exposure and HLA in healthy donors. Study summary: Unique TCRs from HLA-typed donors, around 93 million of them, were held in an early data release. Study-wide findings and caveats: TCR beta sequences reportedly predicted most subjects' HLA-A and HLA-B alleles accurately. In an earlier analysis, in some 540 donors, most V segments appeared productive either ~87% or ~30% of the time.

Germline CDR1 and CDR2: SGDLS and YYNGEE. CDR3 size: 12 residues. V was shortened by 3 bases and J by 6 bases, with 9 bases between the two germline ends. The chain links TRBV9 to TRBJ1-1; D is possibly TRBD1 (5 bases). Sequencing was performed on PBMCs. This TCR was recovered from a human donor in good health. The CDR3 DNA is TGTGCCAGCAGCGCGCGGGGGTCTGAAGCTTTCTTT. Translating gives CASSARGSEAFF.